The present TCR beta chain was sequenced within a study of T cell responses to AZD1222 COVID-19 vaccine. Method: immunoSEQ multiplex PCR; TCRdb's copy keeps in-frame clones and lacks some. Of fewer than 85,000 clones in the sample, roughly 91% were seen once. Germline assignment: CDR1 SGHKS and CDR2 YYEKEE (reference sequence). V dropped 1 base and J dropped 1; count of bases not matched to a gene: 7. This CDR3 spans 16 amino acids. This sequence joins TRBV5-5 and TRBJ1-1; 7 positions match TRBD1. The sequencing here drew on peripheral blood, taken 28 days after the second dose of the MenACWY control vaccine. This TCR derives from an adult who received the MenACWY meningococcal vaccine as a control. In DNA, the CDR3 is TGTGCCAGCAGCTTGACCGGGACAGAACCGAACACTGAAGCTTTCTTT. This translates into CASSLTGTEPNTEAFF. Variable domain in full (rest from reference TRBV5-5 and TRBJ1-1): DAGVTQSPTHLIKTRGQQVTLRCSPISGHKSVSWYQQVLGQGPQFIFQYYEKEERGRGNFPDRFSARQFPNYSSELNVNALLLGDSALYLCASSLTGTEPNTEAFFGQGTRLTVV.